This record looks at one TCR beta chain sequence and its context. Its antigen is not known. The data were taken from a study of cytomegalovirus exposure and HLA in healthy donors. Researchers ran the PCR with 60 Vbeta and 13 Jbeta primers. Generated by immunoSEQ multiplex PCR, the TCRdb table keeps only in-frame clones and is missing some. This sample has approximately 150,000 clones, with 75% to 85% found just once. Study-wide points: Diagnosis of cytomegalovirus status made by the classifier reportedly showed high specificity and sensitivity. Some V segments could not be told apart, so they were left out, TRBV6-2 and TRBV6-3 among them. TCR beta V- and J-gene trimming, according to a later analysis, was linked to a missense DCLRE1C variant.

The CDR3 loop spans 15 amino acids. V was clipped by 1 base and J by 3 bases; unmatched bases: 5. Germline CDR1 reads LGHNA; CDR2 reads YSLEER. The rearrangement joins TRBV4-3 to TRBJ2-7, with 8 bases matching TRBD2. The sequenced sample consisted of PBMCs. The TCR sequence derives from a man aged 50-59 years in good health and CMV-seropositive. The CDR3 nucleotides read TGCGCCAGCAGCCAAGTTCGGGGGGGTCTCTACGAGCAGTACTTC. It yields the protein CASSQVRGGLYEQYF.